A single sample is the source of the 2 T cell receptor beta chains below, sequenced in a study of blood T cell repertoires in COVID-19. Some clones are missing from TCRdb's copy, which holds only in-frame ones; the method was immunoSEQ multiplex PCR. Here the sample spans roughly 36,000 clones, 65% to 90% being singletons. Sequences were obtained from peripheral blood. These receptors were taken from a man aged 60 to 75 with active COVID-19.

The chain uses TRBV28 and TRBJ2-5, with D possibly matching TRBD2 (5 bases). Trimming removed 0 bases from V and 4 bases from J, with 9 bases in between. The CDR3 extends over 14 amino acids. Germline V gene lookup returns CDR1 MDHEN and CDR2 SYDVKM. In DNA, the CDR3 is TGTGCCAGCAGTTTATGGTTGGGGAGAGAGACCCAGTACTTC. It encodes CASSLWLGRETQYF.

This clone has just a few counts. The CDR3 sequence: CASSLSSSGNTIYF. The DNA for the CDR3 is TGTGCCAGCAGCCTTTCTAGCTCTGGAAACACCATATATTTT. The V call is TRBV7-9, the J call TRBJ1-3; no reliable D call. Looked up from germline, CDR1 is SEHNR and CDR2 is FQNEAQ (reference sequence). The length of the CDR3 is 14 residues. V shed 5 bases and J shed 0 bases, with 8 bases lying between them.